Below are 4 T cell receptor beta chains sequenced from a single sample in a study of B cell selection in AIRE deficiency. CD4+CD127+ cells were sorted as the conventional CD4 T cells. Using immunoSEQ multiplex PCR, the repertoire was profiled, and TCRdb retains in-frame clones only, with some absent. The sample yields about 25,000 clones, 90% to 98% seen once. The sequencing input was CD4+CD127+ conventional T cells sorted from PBMCs. The receptors derive from a human donor in good health.

Only one count was recorded for this clone. The rearrangement uses TRBV28 and TRBJ1-1; D might be TRBD1 (6 bases). CDR1 is MDHEN and CDR2 is SYDVKM in the germline V gene. The CDR3 extends over 14 amino acids. V lost 8 bases to trimming and J lost 0 bases, with 13 bases between them. CDR3 bases: TGTGCCAGCGGGGCCTCAGGGGTGAACACTGAAGCTTTCTTT. The encoded protein is CASGASGVNTEAFF.

This chain uses TRBV6-1 with TRBJ1-2, with D uncertain. The CDR3 is made up of 13 amino acids. V lost 1 base to trimming and J lost 7 bases, with 10 bases between them. Germline V gene data show CDR1 as MNHNS and CDR2 as SASEGT. The CDR3, as DNA: TGTGCCAGCAGTGAAGACCGATTCACTGGCTACACCTTC. This encodes CASSEDRFTGYTF.

This clone was detected a few times. This chain connects TRBV10-3 to TRBJ2-7; a weak D match, TRBD1 (5 bases). CDR1 ENHRY and CDR2 SYGVKD come from the germline V gene. V lost 6 bases, J lost 5 bases, and 8 bases lay in between. The length of the CDR3 is 11 residues. CDR3 residues: CAIRGRDEQYF. The CDR3 DNA reads TGTGCCATCAGGGGCAGGGACGAGCAGTACTTC.

The chain has TRBV4-2 and TRBJ1-5, with no clear D. The V end lost 4 bases, the J end lost 3 bases, and 16 bases lay between the germline ends. This CDR3 contains 16 residues. Germline lookup yields CDR1 LGHNA and CDR2 YNFKEQ. The CDR3 here is CASSPRTSAANQPQHF. The CDR3 DNA sequence: TGTGCCAGCAGCCCCCGGACTTCCGCCGCCAATCAGCCCCAGCATTTT.